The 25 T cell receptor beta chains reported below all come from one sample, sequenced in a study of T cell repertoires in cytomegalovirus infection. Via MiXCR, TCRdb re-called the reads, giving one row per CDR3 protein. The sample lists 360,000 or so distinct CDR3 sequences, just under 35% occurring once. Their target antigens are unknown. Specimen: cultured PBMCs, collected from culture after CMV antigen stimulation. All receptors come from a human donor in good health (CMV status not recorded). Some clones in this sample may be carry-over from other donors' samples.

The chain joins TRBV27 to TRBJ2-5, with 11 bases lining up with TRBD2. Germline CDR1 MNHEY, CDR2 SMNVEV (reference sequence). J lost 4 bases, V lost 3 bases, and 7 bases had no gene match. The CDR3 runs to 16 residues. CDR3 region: CASSFLGLAEGETQYF. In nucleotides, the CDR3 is TGTGCCAGCAGTTTCCTGGGACTAGCGGAAGGAGAGACCCAGTACTTC.

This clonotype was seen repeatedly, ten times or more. This CDR3 reads CASSSQPDGTNEQFF. The CDR3 DNA reads TGTGCCAGCAGCTCTCAACCGGACGGAACAAATGAGCAGTTCTTC. The V call is TRBV4-2, the J call TRBJ2-1; D ambiguous. Trimming stripped 5 bases from V and 7 bases from J, with 18 bases between. The length of the CDR3 is 15 residues. Germline V lookup: CDR1 LGHNA, CDR2 YNFKEQ.

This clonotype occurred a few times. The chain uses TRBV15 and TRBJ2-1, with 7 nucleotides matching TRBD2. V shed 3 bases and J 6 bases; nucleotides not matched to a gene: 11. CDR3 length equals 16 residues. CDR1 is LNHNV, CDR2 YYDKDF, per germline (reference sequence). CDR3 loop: CATSSRYGLGFNEQFF. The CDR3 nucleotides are TGTGCCACCAGCAGCCGCTACGGACTAGGCTTCAATGAGCAGTTCTTC.

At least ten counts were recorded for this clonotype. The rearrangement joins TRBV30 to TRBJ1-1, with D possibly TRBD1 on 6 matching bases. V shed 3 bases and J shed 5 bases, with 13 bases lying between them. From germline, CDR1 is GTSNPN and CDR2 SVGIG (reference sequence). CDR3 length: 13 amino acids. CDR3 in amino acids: CAWRKDSQTEAFF. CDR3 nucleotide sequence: TGTGCCTGGAGAAAGGACAGCCAGACTGAAGCTTTCTTT.

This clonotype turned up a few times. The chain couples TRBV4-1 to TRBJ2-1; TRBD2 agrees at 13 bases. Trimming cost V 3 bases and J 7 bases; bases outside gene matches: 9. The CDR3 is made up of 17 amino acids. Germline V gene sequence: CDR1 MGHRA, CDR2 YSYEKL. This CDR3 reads CASSQRLAGGYMNEQFF. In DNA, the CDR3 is TGCGCCAGCAGCCAGAGACTAGCGGGAGGATATATGAATGAGCAGTTCTTC.

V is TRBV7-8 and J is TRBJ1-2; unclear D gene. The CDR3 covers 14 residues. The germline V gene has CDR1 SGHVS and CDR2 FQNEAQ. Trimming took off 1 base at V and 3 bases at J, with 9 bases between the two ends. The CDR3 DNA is TGTGCCAGCAGCTTAGATGGGATGGACTATGGCTACACCTTC. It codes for CASSLDGMDYGYTF.

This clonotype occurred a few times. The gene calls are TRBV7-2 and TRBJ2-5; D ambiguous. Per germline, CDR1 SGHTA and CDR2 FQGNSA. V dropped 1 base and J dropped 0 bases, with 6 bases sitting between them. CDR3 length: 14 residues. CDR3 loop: CASSLVANQETQYF. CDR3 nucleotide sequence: TGTGCCAGCAGCTTAGTGGCCAACCAAGAGACCCAGTACTTC.

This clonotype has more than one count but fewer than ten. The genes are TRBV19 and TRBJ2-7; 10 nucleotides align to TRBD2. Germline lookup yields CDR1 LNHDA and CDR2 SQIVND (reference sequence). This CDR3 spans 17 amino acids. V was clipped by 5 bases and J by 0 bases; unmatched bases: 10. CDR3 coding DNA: TGTGCCAGTAGTTCCCCTAGCGGGAGATTCAACTCCTACGAGCAGTACTTC. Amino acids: CASSSPSGRFNSYEQYF.

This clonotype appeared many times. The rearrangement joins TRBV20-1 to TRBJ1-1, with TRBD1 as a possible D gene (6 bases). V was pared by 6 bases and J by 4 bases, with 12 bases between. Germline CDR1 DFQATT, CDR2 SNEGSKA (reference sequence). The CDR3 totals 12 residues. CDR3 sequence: CSAGRGTTEAFF. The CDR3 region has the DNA TGCAGTGCGGGGAGGGGGACCACTGAAGCTTTCTTT.

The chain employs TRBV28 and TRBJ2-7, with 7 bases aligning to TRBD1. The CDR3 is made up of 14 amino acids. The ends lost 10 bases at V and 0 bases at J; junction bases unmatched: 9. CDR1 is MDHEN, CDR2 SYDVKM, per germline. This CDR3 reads CATTGVFSSYEQYF. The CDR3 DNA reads TGTGCCACAACAGGGGTTTTCTCCTCCTACGAGCAGTACTTC.

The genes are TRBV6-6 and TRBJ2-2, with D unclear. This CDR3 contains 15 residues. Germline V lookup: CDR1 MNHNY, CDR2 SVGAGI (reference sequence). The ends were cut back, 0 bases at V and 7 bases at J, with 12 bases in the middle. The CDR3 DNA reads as TGTGCCAGCAGTTACTCGAAATGGGAAGGCGGGGAGCTGTTTTTT. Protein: CASSYSKWEGGELFF.

The CDR3 loop is CASKEGLAGAGKQFF. CDR3 sequence (DNA): TGTGCCAGCAAAGAGGGACTAGCGGGCGCGGGGAAGCAGTTCTTC. V gene TRBV6-2 or TRBV6-3 combines with J gene TRBJ2-1, with 12 bases matching TRBD2. J gave up 11 bases and V 7 bases, and 12 bases lay outside the gene matches. Looked up from germline, CDR1 is MNHEY and CDR2 is SVGEGT. The CDR3 extends over 15 amino acids.

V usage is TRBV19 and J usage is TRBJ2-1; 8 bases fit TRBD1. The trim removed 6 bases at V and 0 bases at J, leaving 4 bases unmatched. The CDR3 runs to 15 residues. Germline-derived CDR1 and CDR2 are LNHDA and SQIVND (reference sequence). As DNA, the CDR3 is TGTGCCAGTAGAGTAACAGGGGGCTCCTACAATGAGCAGTTCTTC. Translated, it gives CASRVTGGSYNEQFF.

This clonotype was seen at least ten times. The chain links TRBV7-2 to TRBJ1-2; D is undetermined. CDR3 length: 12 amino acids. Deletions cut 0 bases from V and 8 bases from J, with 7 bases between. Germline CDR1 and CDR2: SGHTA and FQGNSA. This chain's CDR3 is CASSLAKVGYTF. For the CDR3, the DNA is TGTGCCAGCAGCTTAGCGAAGGTGGGCTACACCTTC.

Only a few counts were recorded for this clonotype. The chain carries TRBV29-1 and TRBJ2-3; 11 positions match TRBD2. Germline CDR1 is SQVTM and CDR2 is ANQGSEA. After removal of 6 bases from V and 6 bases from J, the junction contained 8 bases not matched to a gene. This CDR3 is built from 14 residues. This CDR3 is CSVLAGGSGDTQYF. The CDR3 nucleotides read TGCAGCGTGCTAGCGGGAGGATCAGGTGATACGCAGTATTTT.

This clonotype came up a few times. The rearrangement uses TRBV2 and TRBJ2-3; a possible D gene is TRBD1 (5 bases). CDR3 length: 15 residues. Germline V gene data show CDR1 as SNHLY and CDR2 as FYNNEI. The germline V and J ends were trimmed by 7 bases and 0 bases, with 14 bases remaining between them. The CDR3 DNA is TGTGCCAGCAAGTTCCAGGGCGAGAGCACAGATACGCAGTATTTT. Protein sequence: CASKFQGESTDTQYF.

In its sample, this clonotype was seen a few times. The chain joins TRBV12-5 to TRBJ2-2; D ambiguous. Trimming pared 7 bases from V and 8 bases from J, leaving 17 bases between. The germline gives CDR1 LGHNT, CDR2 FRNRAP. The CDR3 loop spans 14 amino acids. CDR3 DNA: TGTGCTAGTGCCCCCGAGAGGTTGTATGGGGAGCTGTTTTTT. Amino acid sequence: CASAPERLYGELFF.

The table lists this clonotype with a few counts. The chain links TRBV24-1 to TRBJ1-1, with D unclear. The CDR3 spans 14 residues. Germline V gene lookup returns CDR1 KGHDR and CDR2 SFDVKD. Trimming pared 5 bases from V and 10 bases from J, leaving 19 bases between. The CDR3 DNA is TGTGCCACCAGTGGCGCCCTACTCGGTATAGGAGCTTTCTTT. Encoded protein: CATSGALLGIGAFF.

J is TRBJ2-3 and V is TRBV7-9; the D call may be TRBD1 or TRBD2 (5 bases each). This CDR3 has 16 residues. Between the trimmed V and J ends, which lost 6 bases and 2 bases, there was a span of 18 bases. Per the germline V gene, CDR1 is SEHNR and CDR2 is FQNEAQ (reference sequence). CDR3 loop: CASSPGTLASTDTQYF. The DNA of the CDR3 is TGTGCCAGCAGTCCCGGGACCCTAGCCTCCACAGATACGCAGTATTTT.

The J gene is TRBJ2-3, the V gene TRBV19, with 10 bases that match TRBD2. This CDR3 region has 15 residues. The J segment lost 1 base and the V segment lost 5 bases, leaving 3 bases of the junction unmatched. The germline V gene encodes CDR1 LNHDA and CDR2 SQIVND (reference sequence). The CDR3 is CASSPSGSRTDTQYF. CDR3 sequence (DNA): TGTGCCAGTAGTCCTAGCGGGAGTCGCACAGATACGCAGTATTTT.

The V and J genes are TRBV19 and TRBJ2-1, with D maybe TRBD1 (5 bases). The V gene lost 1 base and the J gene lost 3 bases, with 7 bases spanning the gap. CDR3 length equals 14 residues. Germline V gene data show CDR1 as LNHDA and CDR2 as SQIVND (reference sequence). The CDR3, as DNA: TGTGCCAGTAGTATAGGGCAGGGCTACAATGAGCAGTTCTTC. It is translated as CASSIGQGYNEQFF.

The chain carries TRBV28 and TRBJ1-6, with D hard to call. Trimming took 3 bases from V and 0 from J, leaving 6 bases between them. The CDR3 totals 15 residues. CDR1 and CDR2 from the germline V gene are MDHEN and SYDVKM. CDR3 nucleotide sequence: TGTGCCAGCAGTTTGCCGCACTCCTATAATTCACCCCTCCACTTT. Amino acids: CASSLPHSYNSPLHF.

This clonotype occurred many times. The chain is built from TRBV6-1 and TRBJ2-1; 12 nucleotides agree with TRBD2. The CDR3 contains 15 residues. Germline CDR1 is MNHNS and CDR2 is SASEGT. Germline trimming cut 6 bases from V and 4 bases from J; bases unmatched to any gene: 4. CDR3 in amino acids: CASSPTSGRYNEQFF. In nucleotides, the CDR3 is TGTGCCAGCAGCCCCACTAGCGGGAGGTACAATGAGCAGTTCTTC.

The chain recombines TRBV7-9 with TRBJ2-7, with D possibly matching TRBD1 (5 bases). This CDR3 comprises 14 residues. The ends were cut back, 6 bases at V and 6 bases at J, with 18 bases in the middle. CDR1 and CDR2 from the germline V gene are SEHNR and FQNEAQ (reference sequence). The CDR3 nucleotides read TGTGCCAGCAGTTTGGTTGGGGCAGCTGGCGAGCAGTACTTC. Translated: CASSLVGAAGEQYF.

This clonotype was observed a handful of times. The DNA of the CDR3 is TGTGCCAGTAGTATAATATCGGCGGGGTCATACAATGAGCAGTTCTTC. Translated: CASSIISAGSYNEQFF. V is TRBV19 and J is TRBJ2-1, with D possibly TRBD2 on 6 matching bases. Between the trimmed V and J ends, which lost 2 bases and 4 bases, there was a span of 15 bases. Germline V lookup: CDR1 LNHDA, CDR2 SQIVND (reference sequence). This CDR3 is 16 amino acids long.